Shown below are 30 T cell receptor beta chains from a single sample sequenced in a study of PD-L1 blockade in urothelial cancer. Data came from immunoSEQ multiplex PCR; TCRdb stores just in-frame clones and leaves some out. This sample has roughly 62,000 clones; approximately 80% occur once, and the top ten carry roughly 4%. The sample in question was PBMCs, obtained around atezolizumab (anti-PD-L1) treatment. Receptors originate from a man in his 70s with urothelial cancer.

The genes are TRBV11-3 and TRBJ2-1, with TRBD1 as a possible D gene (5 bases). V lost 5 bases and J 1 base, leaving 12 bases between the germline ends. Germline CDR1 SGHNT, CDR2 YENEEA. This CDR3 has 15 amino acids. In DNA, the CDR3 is TGTGCCAGCAGCCAAGGGGCAGGGTCCTACAATGAGCAGTTCTTC. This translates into CASSQGAGSYNEQFF.

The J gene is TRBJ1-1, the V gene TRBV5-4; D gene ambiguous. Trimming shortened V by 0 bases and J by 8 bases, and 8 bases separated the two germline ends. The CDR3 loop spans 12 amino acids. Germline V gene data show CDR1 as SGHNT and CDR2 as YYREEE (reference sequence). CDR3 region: CASSLGQREAFF. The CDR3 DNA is TGTGCCAGCAGCTTGGGGCAACGAGAAGCTTTCTTT.

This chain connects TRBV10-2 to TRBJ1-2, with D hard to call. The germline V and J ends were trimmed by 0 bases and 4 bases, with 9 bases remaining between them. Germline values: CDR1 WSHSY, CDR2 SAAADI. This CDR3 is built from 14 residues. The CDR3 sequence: CASSESRQFYGYTF. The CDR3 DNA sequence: TGCGCCAGCAGTGAGTCGCGGCAGTTCTATGGCTACACCTTC.

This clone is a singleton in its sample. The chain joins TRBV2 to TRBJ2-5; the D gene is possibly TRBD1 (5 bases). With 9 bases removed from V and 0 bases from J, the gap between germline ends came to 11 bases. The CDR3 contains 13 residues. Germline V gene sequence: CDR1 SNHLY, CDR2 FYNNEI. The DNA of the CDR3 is TGTGCCAGTACCCTGGACAACCAAGAGACCCAGTACTTC. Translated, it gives CASTLDNQETQYF.

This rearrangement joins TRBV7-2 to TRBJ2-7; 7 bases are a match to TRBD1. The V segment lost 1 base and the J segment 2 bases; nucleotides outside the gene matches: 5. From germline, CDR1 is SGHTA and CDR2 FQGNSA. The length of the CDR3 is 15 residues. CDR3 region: CASSLDWGQTYEQYF. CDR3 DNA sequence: TGTGCCAGCAGCTTAGATTGGGGACAGACCTACGAGCAGTACTTC.

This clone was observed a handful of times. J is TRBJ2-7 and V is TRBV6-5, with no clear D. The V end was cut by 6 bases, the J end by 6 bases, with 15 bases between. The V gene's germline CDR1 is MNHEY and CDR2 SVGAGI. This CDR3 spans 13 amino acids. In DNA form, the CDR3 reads TGTGCCAGCAGAGCCCCGTCGGGTGGCGAGCAGTACTTC. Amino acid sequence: CASRAPSGGEQYF.

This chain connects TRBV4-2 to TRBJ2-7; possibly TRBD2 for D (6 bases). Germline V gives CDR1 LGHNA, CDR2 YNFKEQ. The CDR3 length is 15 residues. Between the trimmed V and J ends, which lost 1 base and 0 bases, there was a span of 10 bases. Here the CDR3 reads CASSQGGDSSYEQYF. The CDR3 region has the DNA TGTGCCAGCAGCCAAGGGGGGGACTCCTCCTACGAGCAGTACTTC.

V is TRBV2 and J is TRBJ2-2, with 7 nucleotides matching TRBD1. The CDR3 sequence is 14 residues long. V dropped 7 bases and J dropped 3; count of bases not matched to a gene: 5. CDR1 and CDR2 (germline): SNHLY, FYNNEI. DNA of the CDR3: TGTGCCAGCACGACAGGGCGGGACACCGGGGAGCTGTTTTTT. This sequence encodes CASTTGRDTGELFF.

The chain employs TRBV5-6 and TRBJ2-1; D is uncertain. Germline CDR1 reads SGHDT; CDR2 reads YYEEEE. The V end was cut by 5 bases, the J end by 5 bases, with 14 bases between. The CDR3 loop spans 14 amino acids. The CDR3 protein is CASSRVGLDNEQFF. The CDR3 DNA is TGTGCCAGCAGTCGAGTTGGGCTCGACAATGAGCAGTTCTTC.

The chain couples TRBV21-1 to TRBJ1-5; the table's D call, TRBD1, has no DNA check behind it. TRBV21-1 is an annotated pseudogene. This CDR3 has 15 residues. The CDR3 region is CASFEDREDNQPQHF. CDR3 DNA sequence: TGTGCCAGTTTCGAGGACAGGGAGGACAATCAGCCCCAGCATTTT.

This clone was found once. As DNA, the CDR3 is TGTGCCAGCAGCTATCCGGGACTAGCGGGAGCGAGCTCCTACAATGAGCAGTTCTTC. Translating it yields CASSYPGLAGASSYNEQFF. The chain joins TRBV7-9 to TRBJ2-1; 14 nucleotides line up with TRBD2. The junction had 8 bases not matched to a gene; V was cut back by 4 bases and J by 0 bases. Germline CDR1 SEHNR, CDR2 FQNEAQ (reference sequence). The CDR3 has 19 amino acids. Combining the CDR3 with reference TRBV7-9 and TRBJ2-1 gives the whole variable domain DTGVSQNPRHKITKRGQNVTFRCDPISEHNRLYWYRQTLGQGPEFLTYFQNEAQLEKSRLLSDRFSAERPKGSFSTLEIQRTEQGDSAMYLCASSYPGLAGASSYNEQFFGPGTRLTVL.

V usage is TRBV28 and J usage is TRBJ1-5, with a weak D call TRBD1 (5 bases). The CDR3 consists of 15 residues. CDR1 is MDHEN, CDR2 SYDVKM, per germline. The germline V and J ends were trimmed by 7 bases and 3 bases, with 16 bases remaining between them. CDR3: CASNTRAGNNQPQHF. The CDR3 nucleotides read TGTGCCAGCAACACCAGGGCGGGAAACAATCAGCCCCAGCATTTT. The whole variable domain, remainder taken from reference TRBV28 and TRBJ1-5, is DVKVTQSSRYLVKRTGEKVFLECVQDMDHENMFWYRQDPGLGLRLIYFSYDVKMKEKGDIPEGYSVSREKKERFSLILESASTNQTSMYLCASNTRAGNNQPQHFGDGTRLSIL.

DNA for the CDR3: TGTGCCAGCAATACCCCGCCCTTTCCCAACCCGGGCACTGAAGCTTTCTTT. Translation gives CASNTPPFPNPGTEAFF. This chain links TRBV2 with TRBJ1-1; D unresolved. CDR1 and CDR2 (germline): SNHLY, FYNNEI. The CDR3 is made up of 17 amino acids. The V and J ends lost 7 bases and 4 bases respectively, with 25 bases between them.

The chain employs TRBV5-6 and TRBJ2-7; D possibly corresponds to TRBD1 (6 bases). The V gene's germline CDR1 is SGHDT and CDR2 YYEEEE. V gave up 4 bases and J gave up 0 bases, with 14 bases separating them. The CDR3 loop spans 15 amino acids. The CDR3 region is CASSLSMDSSYEQYF. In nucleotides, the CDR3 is TGTGCCAGCAGCCTTTCCATGGACAGCTCCTACGAGCAGTACTTC.

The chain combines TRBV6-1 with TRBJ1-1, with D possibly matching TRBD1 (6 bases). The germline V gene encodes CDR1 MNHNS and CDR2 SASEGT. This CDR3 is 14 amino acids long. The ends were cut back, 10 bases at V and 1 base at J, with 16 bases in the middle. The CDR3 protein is CATRPGHWNTEAFF. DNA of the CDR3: TGTGCCACACGACCGGGACACTGGAACACTGAAGCTTTCTTT.

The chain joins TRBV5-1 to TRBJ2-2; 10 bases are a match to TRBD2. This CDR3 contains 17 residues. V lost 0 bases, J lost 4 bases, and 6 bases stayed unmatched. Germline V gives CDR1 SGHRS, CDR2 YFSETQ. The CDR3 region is CASSLVLAGEGTGELFF. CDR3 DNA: TGCGCCAGCAGCTTGGTCCTAGCGGGAGAGGGCACCGGGGAGCTGTTTTTT.

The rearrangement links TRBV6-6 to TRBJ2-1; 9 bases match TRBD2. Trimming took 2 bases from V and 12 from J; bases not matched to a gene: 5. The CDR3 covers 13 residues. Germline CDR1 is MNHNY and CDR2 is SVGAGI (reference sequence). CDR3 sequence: CASSYLAGYAQFF. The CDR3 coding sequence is TGTGCCAGCAGTTACCTAGCGGGATATGCGCAGTTCTTC.

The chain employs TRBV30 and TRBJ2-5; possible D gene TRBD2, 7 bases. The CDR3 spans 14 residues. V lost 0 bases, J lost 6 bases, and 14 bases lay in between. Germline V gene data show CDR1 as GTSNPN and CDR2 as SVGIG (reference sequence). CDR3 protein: CAWSVSGGVKTQYF. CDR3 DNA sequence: TGTGCCTGGAGTGTATCGGGGGGCGTGAAGACCCAGTACTTC.

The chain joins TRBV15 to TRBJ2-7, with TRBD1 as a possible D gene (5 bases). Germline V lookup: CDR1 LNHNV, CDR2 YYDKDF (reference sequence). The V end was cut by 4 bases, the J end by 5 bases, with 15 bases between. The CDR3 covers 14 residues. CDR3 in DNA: TGTGCCACCAGCATAGAACGGCAGGGTGACGAGCAGTACTTC. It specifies CATSIERQGDEQYF.

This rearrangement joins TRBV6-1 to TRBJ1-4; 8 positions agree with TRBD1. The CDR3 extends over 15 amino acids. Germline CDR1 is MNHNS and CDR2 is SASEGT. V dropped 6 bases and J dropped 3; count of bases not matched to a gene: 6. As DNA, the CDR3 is TGTGCCAGCAGGGCGGACAGGGCCCCTAATGAAAAACTGTTTTTT. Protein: CASRADRAPNEKLFF.

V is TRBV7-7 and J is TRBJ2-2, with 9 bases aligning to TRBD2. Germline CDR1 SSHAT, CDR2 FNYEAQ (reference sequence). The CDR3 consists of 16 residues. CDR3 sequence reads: CASGTLAGRNTGELFF. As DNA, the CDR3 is TGTGCTAGCGGAACCCTAGCGGGAAGGAACACCGGGGAGCTGTTTTTT.

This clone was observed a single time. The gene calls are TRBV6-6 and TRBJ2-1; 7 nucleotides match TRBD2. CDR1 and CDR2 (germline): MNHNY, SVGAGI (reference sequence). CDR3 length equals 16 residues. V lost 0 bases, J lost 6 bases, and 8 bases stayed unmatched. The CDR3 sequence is CASSYSREGHGNEQFF. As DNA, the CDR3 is TGTGCCAGCAGTTACTCGAGGGAGGGCCACGGCAATGAGCAGTTCTTC.

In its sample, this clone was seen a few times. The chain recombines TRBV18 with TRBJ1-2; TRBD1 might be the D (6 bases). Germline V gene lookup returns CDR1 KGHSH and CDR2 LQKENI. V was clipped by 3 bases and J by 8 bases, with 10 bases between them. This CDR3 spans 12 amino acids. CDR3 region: CASSPRGGGYTF. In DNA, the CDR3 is TGTGCCAGCTCACCCCGGGGGGGCGGCTACACCTTC.

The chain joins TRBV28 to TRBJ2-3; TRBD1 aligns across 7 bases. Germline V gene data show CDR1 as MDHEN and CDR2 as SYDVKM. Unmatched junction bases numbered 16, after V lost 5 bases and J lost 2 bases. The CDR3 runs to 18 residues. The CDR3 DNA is TGTGCCAGCAGTCCAATAATGGGTAGGGGGCATGACACAGATACGCAGTATTTT. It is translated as CASSPIMGRGHDTDTQYF.

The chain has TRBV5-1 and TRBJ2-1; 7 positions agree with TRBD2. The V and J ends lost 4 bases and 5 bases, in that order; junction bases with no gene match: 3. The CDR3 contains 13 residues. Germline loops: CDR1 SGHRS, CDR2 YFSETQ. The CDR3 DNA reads TGCGCCAGCAGCGGGAGGGTTAACAATGAGCAGTTCTTC. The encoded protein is CASSGRVNNEQFF.

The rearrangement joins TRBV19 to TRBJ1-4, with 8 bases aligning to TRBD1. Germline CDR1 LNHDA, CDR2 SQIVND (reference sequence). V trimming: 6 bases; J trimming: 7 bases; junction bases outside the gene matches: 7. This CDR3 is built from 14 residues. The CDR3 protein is CASSWAGGGEKLFF. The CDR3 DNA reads TGTGCCAGTAGCTGGGCAGGGGGCGGTGAAAAACTGTTTTTT.

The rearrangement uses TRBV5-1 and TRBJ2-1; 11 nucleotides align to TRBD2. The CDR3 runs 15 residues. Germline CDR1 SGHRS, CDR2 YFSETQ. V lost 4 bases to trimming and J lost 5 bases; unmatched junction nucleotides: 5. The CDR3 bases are TGCGCCAGCAGCCGGGGGACTAGCGGAAACAATGAGCAGTTCTTC. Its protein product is CASSRGTSGNNEQFF.

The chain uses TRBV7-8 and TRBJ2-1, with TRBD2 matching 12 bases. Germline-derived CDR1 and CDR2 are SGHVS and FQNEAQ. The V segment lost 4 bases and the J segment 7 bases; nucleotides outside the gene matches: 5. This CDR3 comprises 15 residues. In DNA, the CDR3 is TGTGCCAGCAGCTCGGGGACTAGCGGGTGGAATGAGCAGTTCTTC. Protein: CASSSGTSGWNEQFF.

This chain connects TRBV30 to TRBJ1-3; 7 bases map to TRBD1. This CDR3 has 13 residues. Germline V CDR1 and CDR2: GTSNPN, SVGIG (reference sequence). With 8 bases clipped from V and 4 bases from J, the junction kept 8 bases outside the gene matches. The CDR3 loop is CASRTGSGNTIYF. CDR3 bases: TGTGCCAGCCGGACAGGCTCCGGAAACACCATATATTTT.

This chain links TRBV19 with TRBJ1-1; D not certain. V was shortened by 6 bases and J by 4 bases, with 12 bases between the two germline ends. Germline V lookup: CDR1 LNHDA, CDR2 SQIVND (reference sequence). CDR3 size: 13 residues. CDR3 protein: CASRLDGGTEAFF. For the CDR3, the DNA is TGTGCCAGTAGGCTAGACGGTGGCACTGAAGCTTTCTTT.